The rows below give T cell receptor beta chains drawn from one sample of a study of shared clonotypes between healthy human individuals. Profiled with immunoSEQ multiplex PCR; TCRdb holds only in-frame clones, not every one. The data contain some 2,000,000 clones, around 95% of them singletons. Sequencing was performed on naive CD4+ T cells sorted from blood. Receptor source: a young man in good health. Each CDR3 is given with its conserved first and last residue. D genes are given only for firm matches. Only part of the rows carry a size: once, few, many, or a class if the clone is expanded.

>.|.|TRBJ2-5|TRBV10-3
CAISESGHRETQYF
TGTGCCATCAGTGAGTCGGGGCATAGGGAGACCCAGTACTTC
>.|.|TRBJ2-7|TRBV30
CAWSVRGVGSYEQYF
TGTGCCTGGAGTGTACGAGGAGTGGGCTCCTACGAGCAGTACTTC
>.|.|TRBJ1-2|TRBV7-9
CASSLNPGQRGHDYGYTF
TGTGCCAGCAGCTTAAACCCTGGGCAACGGGGACACGACTATGGCTACACCTTC
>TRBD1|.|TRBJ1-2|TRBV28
CASSTWTGGVYGYTF
TGTGCCAGCAGTACCTGGACAGGGGGCGTCTATGGCTACACCTTC
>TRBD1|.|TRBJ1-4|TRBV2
CASRMTGVNEKLFF
TGTGCCAGCAGGATGACAGGGGTTAATGAAAAACTGTTTTTT
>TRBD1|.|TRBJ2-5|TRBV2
CASSVDRGQETQYF
TGTGCCAGCAGTGTCGACAGGGGCCAAGAGACCCAGTACTTC
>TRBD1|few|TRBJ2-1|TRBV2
CASSTTGTVSYNEQFF
TGTGCCAGCAGTACAACCGGGACAGTCTCCTACAATGAGCAGTTCTTC
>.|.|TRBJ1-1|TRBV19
CASTPFGAWDTEAFF
TGTGCCAGTACCCCCTTCGGGGCTTGGGACACTGAAGCTTTCTTT
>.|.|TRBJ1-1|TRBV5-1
CASSLEGARNTEAFF
TGCGCCAGCAGCTTGGAAGGGGCGCGGAACACTGAAGCTTTCTTT
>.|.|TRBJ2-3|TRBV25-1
CASSDAQGPTDTQYF
TGTGCCAGCAGTGATGCACAGGGCCCCACAGATACGCAGTATTTT
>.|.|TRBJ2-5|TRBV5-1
CARRASGETQYF
TGCGCCAGACGAGCCTCGGGGGAGACCCAGTACTTC
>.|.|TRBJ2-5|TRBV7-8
CASSLVGETQYF
TGTGCCAGCAGCTTAGTTGGAGAGACCCAGTACTTC
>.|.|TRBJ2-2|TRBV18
CASSPPGRSNTGELFF
TGTGCCAGCTCACCACCGGGGAGGAGTAACACCGGGGAGCTGTTTTTT
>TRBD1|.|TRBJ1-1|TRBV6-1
CATLGQGFTEAFF
TGTGCCACCCTGGGACAGGGTTTCACTGAAGCTTTCTTT
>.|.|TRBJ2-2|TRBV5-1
CASSPGTPNTGELFF
TGCGCCAGCAGCCCCGGGACCCCAAACACCGGGGAGCTGTTTTTT
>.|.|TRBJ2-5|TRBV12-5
CASGLKQETQYF
TGTGCTAGTGGTCTGAAGCAAGAGACCCAGTACTTC
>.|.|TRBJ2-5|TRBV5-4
CASRTGETQYF
TGTGCCAGCAGGACAGGAGAGACCCAGTACTTC
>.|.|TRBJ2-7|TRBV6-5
CASSCPGGPPCYEQYF
TGTGCCAGCAGTTGTCCCGGGGGGCCTCCCTGCTACGAGCAGTACTTC
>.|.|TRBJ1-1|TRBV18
CASSPLGSKLNTEAFF
TGTGCCAGCTCACCACTAGGCTCCAAACTGAACACTGAAGCTTTCTTT
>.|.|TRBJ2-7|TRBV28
CASSFMVPSYEQYF
TGTGCCAGCAGTTTCATGGTACCCTCCTACGAGCAGTACTTC
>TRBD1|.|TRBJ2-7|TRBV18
CASSLPGQGAHEQYF
TGTGCCAGCTCACTTCCGGGACAGGGTGCCCACGAGCAGTACTTC
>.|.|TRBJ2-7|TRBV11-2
CASSLTDIPSSYEQYF
TGTGCCAGCAGCTTAACTGACATCCCGAGCTCCTACGAGCAGTACTTC
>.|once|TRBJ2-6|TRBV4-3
CASSQDVSGANVLTF
TGCGCCAGCAGCCAAGACGTGTCTGGGGCCAACGTCCTGACTTTC
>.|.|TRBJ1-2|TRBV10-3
CAISESTVPNYGYTF
TGTGCCATCAGTGAGTCGACAGTCCCTAACTATGGCTACACCTTC
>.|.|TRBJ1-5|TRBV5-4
CASALDGNQPQHF
TGTGCCAGCGCTTTGGACGGGAATCAGCCCCAGCATTTT
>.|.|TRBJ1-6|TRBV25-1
CASIGVRDNSPLHF
TGTGCCAGCATTGGAGTCAGGGATAATTCACCCCTCCACTTT
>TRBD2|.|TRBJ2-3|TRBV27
CASSLLGLAGSTDTQYF
TGCGCCAGCAGTTTATTAGGACTAGCGGGGAGCACAGATACGCAGTATTTT
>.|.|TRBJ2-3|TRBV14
CASSQDVIKASLTDTQYF
TGTGCCAGCAGCCAAGACGTTATTAAGGCTAGCCTCACAGATACGCAGTATTTT